The T cell receptor beta chain described here comes from a study of blood T cell repertoires in COVID-19. For the study at large: The samples span acute and convalescent COVID-19 from the United States, Italy and Spain. Sample material is recorded as cDNA or gDNA derived from T cells, B-cell-depleted T cells, or PBMCs.

The data were produced by immunoSEQ multiplex PCR, yet TCRdb's version contains in-frame clones alone and is incomplete. This table has over 150,000 clones, approximately 91% appearing once. The length of the CDR3 is 16 residues. The V gene's germline CDR1 is SGHVS and CDR2 FNYEAQ. The germline V and J ends were trimmed by 5 bases and 2 bases, with 13 bases remaining between them. This TCR was sampled from a man between 18 and 29 years old with acute or convalescent COVID-19. The chain couples TRBV7-6 to TRBJ1-6; D unclear. The sample taken for sequencing was peripheral blood. CDR3: CASSRPETAYNSPLHF. The CDR3 DNA reads as TGTGCCAGCAGCCGTCCGGAAACAGCCTATAATTCACCCCTCCACTTT.